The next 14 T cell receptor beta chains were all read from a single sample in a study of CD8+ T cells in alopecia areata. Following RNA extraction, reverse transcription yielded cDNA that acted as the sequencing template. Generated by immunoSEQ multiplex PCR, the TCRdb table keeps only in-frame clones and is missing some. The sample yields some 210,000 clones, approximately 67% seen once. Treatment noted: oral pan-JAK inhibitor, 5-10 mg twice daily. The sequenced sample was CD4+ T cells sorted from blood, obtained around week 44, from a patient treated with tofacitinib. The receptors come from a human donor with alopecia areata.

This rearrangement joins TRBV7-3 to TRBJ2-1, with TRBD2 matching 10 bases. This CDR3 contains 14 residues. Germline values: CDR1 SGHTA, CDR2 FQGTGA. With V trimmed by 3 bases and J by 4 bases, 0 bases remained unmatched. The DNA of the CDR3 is TGTGCCAGCAGCTTGACTAGCGGGTACAATGAGCAGTTCTTC. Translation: CASSLTSGYNEQFF.

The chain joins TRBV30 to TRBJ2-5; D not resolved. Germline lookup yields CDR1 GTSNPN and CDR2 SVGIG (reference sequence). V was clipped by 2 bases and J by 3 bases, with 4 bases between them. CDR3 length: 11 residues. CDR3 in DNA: TGTGCCTGGAGTTTTAAAGAGACCCAGTACTTC. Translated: CAWSFKETQYF.

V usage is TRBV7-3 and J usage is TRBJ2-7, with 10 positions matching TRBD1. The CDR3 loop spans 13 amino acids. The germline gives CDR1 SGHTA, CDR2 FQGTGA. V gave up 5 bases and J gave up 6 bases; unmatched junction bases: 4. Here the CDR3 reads CASSPTGGAEQYF. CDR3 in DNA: TGTGCCAGCAGCCCGACAGGGGGCGCCGAGCAGTACTTC. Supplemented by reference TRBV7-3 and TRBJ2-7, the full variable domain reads GAGVSQTPSNKVTEKGKYVELRCDPISGHTALYWYRQSLGQGPEFLIYFQGTGAADDSGLPNDRFFAVRPEGSVSTLKIQRTERGDSAVYLCASSPTGGAEQYFGPGTRLTVT.

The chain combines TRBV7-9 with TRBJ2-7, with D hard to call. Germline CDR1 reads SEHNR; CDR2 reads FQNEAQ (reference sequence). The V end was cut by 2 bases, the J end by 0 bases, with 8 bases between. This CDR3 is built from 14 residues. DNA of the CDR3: TGTGCCAGCAGCTTATCGGCGGCCTCCTACGAGCAGTACTTC. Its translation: CASSLSAASYEQYF.

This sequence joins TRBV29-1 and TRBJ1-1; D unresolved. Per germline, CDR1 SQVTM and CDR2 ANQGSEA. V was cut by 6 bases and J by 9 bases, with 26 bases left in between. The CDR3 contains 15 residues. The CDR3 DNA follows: TGCAGCGTCAACCCCCTCGTGAATAGTCTAGAACAAGCTTTCTTT. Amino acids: CSVNPLVNSLEQAFF.

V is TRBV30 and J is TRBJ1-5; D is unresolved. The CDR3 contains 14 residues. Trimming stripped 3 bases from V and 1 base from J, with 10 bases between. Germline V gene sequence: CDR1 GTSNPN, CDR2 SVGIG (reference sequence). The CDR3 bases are TGTGCCTGGAGCGTAGGGATGAGCAATCAGCCCCAGCATTTT. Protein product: CAWSVGMSNQPQHF.

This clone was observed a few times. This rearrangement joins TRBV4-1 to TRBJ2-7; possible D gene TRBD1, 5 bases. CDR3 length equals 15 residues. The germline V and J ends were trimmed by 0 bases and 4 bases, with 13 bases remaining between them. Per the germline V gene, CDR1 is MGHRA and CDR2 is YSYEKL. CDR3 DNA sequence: TGCGCCAGCAGCCAAGAAGGGGCAGGGCGTTACGAGCAGTACTTC. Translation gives CASSQEGAGRYEQYF.

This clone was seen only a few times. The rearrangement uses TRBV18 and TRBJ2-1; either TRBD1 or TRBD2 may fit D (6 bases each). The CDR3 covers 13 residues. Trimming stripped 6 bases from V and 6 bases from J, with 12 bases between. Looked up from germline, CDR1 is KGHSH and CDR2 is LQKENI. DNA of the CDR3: TGTGCCAGCTCCGGAGGGGGGAGCAATGAGCAGTTCTTC. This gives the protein CASSGGGSNEQFF.

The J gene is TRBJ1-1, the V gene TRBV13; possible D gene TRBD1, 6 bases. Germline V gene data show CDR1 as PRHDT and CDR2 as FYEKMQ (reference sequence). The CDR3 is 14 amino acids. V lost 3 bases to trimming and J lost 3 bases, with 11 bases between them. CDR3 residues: CASSFRGADTEAFF. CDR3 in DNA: TGTGCCAGCAGCTTTAGGGGGGCAGACACTGAAGCTTTCTTT.

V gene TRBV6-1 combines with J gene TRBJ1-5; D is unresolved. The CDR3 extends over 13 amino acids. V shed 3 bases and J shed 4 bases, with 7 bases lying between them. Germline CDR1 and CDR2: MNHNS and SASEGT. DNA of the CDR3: TGTGCCAGCAGTGACAGGAGGAATCAGCCCCAGCATTTT. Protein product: CASSDRRNQPQHF.

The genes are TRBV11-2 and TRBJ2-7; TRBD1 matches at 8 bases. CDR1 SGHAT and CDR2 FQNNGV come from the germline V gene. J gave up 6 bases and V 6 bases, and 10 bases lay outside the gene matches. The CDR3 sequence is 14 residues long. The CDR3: CASSHTPDRGEQYF. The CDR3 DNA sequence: TGTGCCAGCAGTCATACCCCCGACAGGGGCGAGCAGTACTTC.

CDR3 in amino acids: CSVGASGGHYNEQFF. Here the CDR3 DNA reads TGCAGCGTTGGAGCTAGCGGGGGCCACTACAATGAGCAGTTCTTC. The rearrangement joins TRBV29-1 to TRBJ2-1; TRBD2 matches at 10 bases. The CDR3 runs 15 residues. The V segment lost 4 bases and the J segment 3 bases; nucleotides outside the gene matches: 6. Germline V gene sequence: CDR1 SQVTM, CDR2 ANQGSEA.

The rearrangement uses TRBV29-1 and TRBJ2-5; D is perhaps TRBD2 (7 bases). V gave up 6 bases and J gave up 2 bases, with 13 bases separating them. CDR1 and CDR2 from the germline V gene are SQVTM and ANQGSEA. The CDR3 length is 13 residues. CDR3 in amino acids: CSVGGLAQETQYF. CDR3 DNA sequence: TGCAGCGTGGGGGGGCTAGCACAAGAGACCCAGTACTTC.

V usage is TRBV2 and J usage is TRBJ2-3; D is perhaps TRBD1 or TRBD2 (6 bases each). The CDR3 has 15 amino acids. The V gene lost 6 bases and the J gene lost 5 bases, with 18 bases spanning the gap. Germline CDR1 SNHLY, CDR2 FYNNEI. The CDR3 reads CASSSTRAGQDTQYF. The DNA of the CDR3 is TGTGCCAGCAGCTCGACTAGGGCGGGACAAGATACGCAGTATTTT.